This T cell receptor (beta chain) originates from a study of blood T cell repertoires in COVID-19. Study summary: Spain, Italy and the United States supplied samples that represented acute and convalescent COVID-19.

Germline values: CDR1 SEHNR, CDR2 FQNEAQ (reference sequence). Trimming took 5 bases from V and 3 from J; bases not matched to a gene: 7. The CDR3 spans 15 residues. Per the study methods: Nucleated cell counts were estimated from reference gene primer amplification. The method was immunoSEQ multiplex PCR; TCRdb's version includes in-frame clones alone and lacks a portion of them. The V and J calls and clone size were taken over from that table, and D and trimming were inferred from the DNA. The sample lists around 130,000 clones; approximately 80% were seen once. The clonotype was recovered from a woman in her fifties or sixties with acute or convalescent COVID-19. Sequencing was performed on peripheral blood. The rearrangement links TRBV7-9 to TRBJ1-2; 9 bases match TRBD1. Here the CDR3 reads CASSRGTGLDYGYTF. CDR3 bases: TGTGCCAGCAGCCGCGGGACAGGGCTGGACTATGGCTACACCTTC.